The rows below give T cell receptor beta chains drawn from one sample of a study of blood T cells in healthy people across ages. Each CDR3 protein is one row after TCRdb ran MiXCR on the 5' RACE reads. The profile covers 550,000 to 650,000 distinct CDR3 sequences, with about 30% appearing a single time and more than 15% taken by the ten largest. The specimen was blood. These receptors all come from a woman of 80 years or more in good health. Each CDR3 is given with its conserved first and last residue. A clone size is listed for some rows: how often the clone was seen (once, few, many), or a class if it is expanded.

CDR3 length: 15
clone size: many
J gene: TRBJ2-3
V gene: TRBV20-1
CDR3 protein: CSATEGSGPTDTQYF

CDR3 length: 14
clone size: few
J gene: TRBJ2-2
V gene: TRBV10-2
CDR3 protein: CASKGPQNTGELFF

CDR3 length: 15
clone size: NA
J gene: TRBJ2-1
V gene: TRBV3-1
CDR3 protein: CASVHSGGSYNEQFF

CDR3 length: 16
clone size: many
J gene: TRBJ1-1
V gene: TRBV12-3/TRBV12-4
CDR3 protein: CASKTTGTGTDTEAFF

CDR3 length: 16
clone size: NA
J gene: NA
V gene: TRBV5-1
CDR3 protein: CASRPTTGTATYEQYF

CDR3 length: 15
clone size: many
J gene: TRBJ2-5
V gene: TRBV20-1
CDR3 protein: CSARSQRGGSETQYF

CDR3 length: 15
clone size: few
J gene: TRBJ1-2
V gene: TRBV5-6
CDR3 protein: CASSWTGGAEEGYTF

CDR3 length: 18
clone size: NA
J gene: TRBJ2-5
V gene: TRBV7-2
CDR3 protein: CASSNWGRASELQETQYF

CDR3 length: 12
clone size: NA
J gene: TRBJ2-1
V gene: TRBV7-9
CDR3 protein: CASSSAGDEQFF

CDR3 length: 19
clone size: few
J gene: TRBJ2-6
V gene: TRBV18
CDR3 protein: CASSPRSAQGLSGANVLTF

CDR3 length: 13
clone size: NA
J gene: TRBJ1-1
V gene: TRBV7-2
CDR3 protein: CASSLGRTTEAFF

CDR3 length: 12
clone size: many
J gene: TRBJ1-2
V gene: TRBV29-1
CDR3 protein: CSVAVGDYGYTF

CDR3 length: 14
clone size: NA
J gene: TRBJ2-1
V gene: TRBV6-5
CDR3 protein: CAGSYFDRYDEQFF

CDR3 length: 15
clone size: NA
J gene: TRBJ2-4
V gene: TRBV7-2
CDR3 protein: CASSLGQGVANEQYF

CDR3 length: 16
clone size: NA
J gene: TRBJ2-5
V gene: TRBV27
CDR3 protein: CASSLSLAGKYNEQYF

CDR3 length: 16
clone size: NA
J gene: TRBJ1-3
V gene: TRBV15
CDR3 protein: CATSRDPGESGNTIYF

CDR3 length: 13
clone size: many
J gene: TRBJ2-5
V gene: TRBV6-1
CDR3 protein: CASRETGTETQYF

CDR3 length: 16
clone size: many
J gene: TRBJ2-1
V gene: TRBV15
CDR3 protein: CATSRKAGGLYNEQFF

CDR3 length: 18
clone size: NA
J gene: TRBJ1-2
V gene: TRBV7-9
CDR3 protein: CASSPPRQGAGANYGYTF

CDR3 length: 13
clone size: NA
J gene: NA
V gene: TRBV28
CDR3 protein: CAISNIQGGEQYF

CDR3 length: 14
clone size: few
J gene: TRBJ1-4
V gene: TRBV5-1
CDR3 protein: CASSHGTGGEKLFF

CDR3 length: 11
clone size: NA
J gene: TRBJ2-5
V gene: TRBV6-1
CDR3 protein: CASRRGGIEYF

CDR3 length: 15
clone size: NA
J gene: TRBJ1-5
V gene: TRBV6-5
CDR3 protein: CASSCGGSGNQPQHF

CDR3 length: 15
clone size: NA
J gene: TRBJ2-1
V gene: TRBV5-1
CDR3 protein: CASSPTRGQCNEQFF

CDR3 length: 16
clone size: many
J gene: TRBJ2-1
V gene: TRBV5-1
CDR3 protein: CASSLTGGTTYNEQFF

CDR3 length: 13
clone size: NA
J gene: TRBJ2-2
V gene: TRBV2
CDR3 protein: CASFRGGTGELFF

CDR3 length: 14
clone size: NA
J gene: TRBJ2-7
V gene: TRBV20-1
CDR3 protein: CSARGGYPSYEQYF

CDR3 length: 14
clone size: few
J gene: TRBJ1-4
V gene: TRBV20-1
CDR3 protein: CSAGDTSTNEKLFF

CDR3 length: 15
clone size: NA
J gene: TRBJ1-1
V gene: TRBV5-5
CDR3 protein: CASSQEGQFNTEAFF

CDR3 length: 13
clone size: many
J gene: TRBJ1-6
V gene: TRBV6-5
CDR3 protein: CASSVAPGSPLHF

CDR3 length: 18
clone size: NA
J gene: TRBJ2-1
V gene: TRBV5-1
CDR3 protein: CASSLAFWLRDSLGGQFF

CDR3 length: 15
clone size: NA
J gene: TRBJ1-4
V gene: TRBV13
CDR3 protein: CASSAYTVSNEKLFF

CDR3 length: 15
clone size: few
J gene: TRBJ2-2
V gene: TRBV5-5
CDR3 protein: CASSVTGARTGELFF

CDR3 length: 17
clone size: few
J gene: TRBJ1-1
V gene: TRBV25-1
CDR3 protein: CASSELTLGVFGTEAFF

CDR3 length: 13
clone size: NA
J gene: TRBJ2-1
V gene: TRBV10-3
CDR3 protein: CAISLAGGNEQFF

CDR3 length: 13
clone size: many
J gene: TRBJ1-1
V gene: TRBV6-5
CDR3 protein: CASSYSRDTEAFF

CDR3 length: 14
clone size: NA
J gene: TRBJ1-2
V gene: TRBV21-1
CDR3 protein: CASSFRGRLDGYTF

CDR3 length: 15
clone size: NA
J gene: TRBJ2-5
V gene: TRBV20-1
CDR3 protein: CSALKTGTSFETQYF

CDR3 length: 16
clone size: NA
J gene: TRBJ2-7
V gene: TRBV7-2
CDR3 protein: CASSLGLAVALGEQYF

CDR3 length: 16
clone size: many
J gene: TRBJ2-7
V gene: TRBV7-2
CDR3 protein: CASRRGTSGGPYEQYF

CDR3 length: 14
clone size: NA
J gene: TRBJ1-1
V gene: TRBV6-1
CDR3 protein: CASRGVLGNTEAFF

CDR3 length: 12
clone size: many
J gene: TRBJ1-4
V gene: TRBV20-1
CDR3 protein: CSAREALEKLFF

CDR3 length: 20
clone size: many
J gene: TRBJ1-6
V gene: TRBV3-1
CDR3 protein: CASSRFGDATRTAYNSPLHF

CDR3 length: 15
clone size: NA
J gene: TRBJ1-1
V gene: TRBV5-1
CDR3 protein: CASSLNGRGWTEAFF

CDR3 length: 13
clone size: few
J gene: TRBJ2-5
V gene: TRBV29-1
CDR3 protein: CSVEWQLQETQYF

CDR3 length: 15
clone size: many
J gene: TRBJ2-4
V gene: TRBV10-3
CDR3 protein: CAISDQGQAKNIQYF

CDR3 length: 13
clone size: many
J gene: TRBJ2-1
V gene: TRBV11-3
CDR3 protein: CASSLAVYNEQFF

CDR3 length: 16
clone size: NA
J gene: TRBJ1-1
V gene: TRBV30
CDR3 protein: CAWSVGYGGMNTEAFF

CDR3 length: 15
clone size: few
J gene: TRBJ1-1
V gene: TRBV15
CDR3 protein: CATSRGDRGDTEAFF

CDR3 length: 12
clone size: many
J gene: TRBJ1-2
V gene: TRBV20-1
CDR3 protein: CGGLNAGYGYTF

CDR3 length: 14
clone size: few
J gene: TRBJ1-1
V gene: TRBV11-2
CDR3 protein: CASSPAMRGSEAFF

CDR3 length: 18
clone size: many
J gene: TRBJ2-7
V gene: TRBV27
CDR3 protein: CASSWGVPGLAGNYEQYF

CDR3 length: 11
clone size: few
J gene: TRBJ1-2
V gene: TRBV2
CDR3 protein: CASGTGNGYTF

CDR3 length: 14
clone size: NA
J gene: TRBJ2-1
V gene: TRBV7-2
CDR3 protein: CASSTGLAFNEQFF

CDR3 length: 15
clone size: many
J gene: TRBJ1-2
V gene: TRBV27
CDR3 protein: CASSSPGQGDYGYTF

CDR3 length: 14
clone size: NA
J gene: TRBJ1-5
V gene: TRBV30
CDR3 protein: CARGQGASNQPQHF

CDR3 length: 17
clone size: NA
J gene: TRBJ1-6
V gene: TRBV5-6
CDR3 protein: CASSLMITGIRNSPLHF

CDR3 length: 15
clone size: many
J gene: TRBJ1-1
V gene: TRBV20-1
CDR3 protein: CSARDRKGAYTEAFF

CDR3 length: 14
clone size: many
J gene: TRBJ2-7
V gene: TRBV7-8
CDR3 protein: CASGFRDAFYEQYF

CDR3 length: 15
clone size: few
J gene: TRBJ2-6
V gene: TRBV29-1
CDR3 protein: CSVGGPGSGANVLTF